The clone carrying this TCR beta chain was seen a handful of times. CDR1 and CDR2 from the germline V gene are KGHSH and LQKENI. Trimming shortened V by 2 bases and J by 8 bases, and 13 bases separated the two germline ends. The CDR3 has 13 residues. Expressed TCRB transcripts were sequenced because the entire RNA isolate underwent reverse transcription. Sequencing used immunoSEQ multiplex PCR; TCRdb keeps in-frame clones, though not all of them. The sample holds hundreds of thousands of clones, approximately 14% seen once. The data belong to a study of beta chain features in type 1 diabetes. The V call is TRBV18, the J call TRBJ2-7; D not resolved. The clonotype originates from a woman aged 35 to 49 in good health. Material: naive CD4+ T cells from blood. CDR3 in amino acids: CASSPRSSDKQYF. DNA of the CDR3: TGTGCCAGCTCACCAAGGAGTTCGGATAAGCAGTACTTC.